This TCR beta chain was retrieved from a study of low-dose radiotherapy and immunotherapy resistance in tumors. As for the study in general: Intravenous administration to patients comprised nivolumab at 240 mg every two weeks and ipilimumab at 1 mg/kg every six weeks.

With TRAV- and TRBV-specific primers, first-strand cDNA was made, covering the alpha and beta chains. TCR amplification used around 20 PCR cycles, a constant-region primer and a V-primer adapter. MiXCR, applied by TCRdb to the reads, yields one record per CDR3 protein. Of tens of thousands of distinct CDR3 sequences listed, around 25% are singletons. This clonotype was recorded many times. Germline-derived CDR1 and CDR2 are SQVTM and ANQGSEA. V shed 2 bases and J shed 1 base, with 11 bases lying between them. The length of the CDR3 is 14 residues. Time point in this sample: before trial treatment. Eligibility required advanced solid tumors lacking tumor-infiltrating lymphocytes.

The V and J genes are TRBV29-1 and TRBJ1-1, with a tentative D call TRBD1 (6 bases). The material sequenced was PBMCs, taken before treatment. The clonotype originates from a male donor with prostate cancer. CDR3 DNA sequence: TGCAGCGTTGAAATTCCGACAGGGAACACTGAAGCTTTCTTT. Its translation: CSVEIPTGNTEAFF.